One sample yielded the 17 T cell receptor beta chains listed below, sequenced in a study of blood T cell repertoires in COVID-19. TCRdb's table, derived via immunoSEQ multiplex PCR, lists solely in-frame clones and lacks some. The data contain more than 200,000 clones, 85% to 90% of them singletons. The sample comprised peripheral blood. The receptors stem from a man aged 80 or over with acute or convalescent COVID-19.

The V and J genes are TRBV15 and TRBJ1-6; D gene uncertain. Germline loops: CDR1 LNHNV, CDR2 YYDKDF (reference sequence). The germline V and J ends were trimmed by 1 base and 5 bases, with 9 bases remaining between them. The CDR3 runs 15 residues. In DNA form, the CDR3 reads TGTGCCACCAGCAGAGCCAGGAAAGATAATTCACCCCTCCACTTT. Its protein is CATSRARKDNSPLHF.

This clone appeared once. The V call is TRBV29-1, the J call TRBJ1-5, with D perhaps matching TRBD1 (6 bases). V was clipped by 5 bases and J by 1 base, with 12 bases between them. The CDR3 contains 14 residues. The V gene's germline CDR1 is SQVTM and CDR2 ANQGSEA. The CDR3 nucleotides are TGCAGCGTTTCCACAGGGTGGAGCAATCAGCCCCAGCATTTT. Translated: CSVSTGWSNQPQHF. Variable domain in full (rest from reference TRBV29-1 and TRBJ1-5): SAVISQKPSRDICQRGTSLTIQCQVDSQVTMMFWYRQQPGQSLTLIATANQGSEATYESGFVIDKFPISRPNLTFSTLTVSNMSPEDSSIYLCSVSTGWSNQPQHFGDGTRLSIL.

This rearrangement joins TRBV29-1 to TRBJ2-5; possibly TRBD2 for D (5 bases). Looked up from germline, CDR1 is SQVTM and CDR2 is ANQGSEA. The CDR3 is made up of 14 amino acids. Trimming removed 4 bases at V and 3 bases at J, with 15 bases between. The CDR3 DNA is TGCAGCGTTGCGGCGGGCCGGGGAAAAGAGACCCAGTACTTC. Amino acid sequence: CSVAAGRGKETQYF.

This rearrangement joins TRBV6-2 or TRBV6-3 to TRBJ2-5; 12 nucleotides match TRBD2. The CDR3 has 16 amino acids. V gave up 0 bases and J gave up 4 bases; unmatched junction bases: 3. Germline assignment: CDR1 MNHEY and CDR2 SVGEGT. The CDR3 DNA follows: TGTGCCAGCAGTTACTCGACTAGCGGGGGCCCAGAGACCCAGTACTTC. Residues: CASSYSTSGGPETQYF.

This chain uses TRBV12-3 or TRBV12-4 with TRBJ2-2; no definite D call. V lost 3 bases and J 5 bases, leaving 7 bases between the germline ends. This CDR3 spans 13 amino acids. CDR3 nucleotides: TGTGCCAGCAGTTTGAGAAGTACCGGGGAGCTGTTTTTT. Translating it yields CASSLRSTGELFF.

This clone was seen a few times. The V gene is TRBV6-5, the J gene TRBJ2-1, with a tentative D call TRBD1 (6 bases). V was pared by 5 bases and J by 6 bases, with 17 bases between. The germline V gene has CDR1 MNHEY and CDR2 SVGAGI. The CDR3 spans 15 residues. DNA of the CDR3: TGTGCCAGCAGTCCGGACAGACGAGAAAGCAATGAGCAGTTCTTC. Its protein is CASSPDRRESNEQFF.

The chain joins TRBV15 to TRBJ2-7, with a possible D match to TRBD2 (5 bases). From germline, CDR1 is LNHNV and CDR2 YYDKDF (reference sequence). The CDR3 loop spans 14 amino acids. The germline V and J ends were trimmed by 6 bases and 0 bases, with 12 bases remaining between them. CDR3 DNA sequence: TGTGCCACCAGGGAAAATGCGGGCTCCTACGAGCAGTACTTC. As protein: CATRENAGSYEQYF.

The rearrangement links TRBV11-3 to TRBJ2-1; 8 bases agree with TRBD1. There are 15 residues in the CDR3. CDR1 SGHNT and CDR2 YENEEA come from the germline V gene. The V gene end was trimmed by 5 bases and the J gene end by 5 bases; junction bases not matched to a gene: 8. Written as DNA, the CDR3 is TGTGCCAGCAGCCTTGCAGGGGGCATCAACAATGAGCAGTTCTTC. It encodes CASSLAGGINNEQFF.

The chain joins TRBV6-5 to TRBJ1-2; D is perhaps TRBD1 (5 bases). Germline CDR1 and CDR2: MNHEY and SVGAGI. Trimming took 2 bases from V and 2 from J, leaving 12 bases between them. The CDR3 runs to 15 residues. CDR3 region: CASSYTAGRNYGYTF. CDR3 bases: TGTGCCAGCAGTTACACGGCAGGGAGGAACTATGGCTACACCTTC.

The chain employs TRBV6-2 or TRBV6-3 and TRBJ2-7, with 7 bases fitting TRBD1. This CDR3 is built from 12 residues. Germline CDR1 is MNHEY and CDR2 is SVGEGT. The J segment lost 5 bases and the V segment lost 5 bases, leaving 3 bases of the junction unmatched. Here the CDR3 DNA reads TGTGCCAGCAGTGACGACAGGGACGAGCAGTACTTC. This encodes CASSDDRDEQYF.

The rearrangement links TRBV28 to TRBJ1-2; D call uncertain. Per germline, CDR1 MDHEN and CDR2 SYDVKM. The CDR3 is made up of 14 amino acids. Trimming left V 7 bases short and J 2 bases short, with 14 bases between. The CDR3 reads CASKLAGGNYGYTF. CDR3 in DNA: TGTGCCAGCAAATTGGCCGGCGGCAACTATGGCTACACCTTC.

This clone was found once. This chain connects TRBV4-3 to TRBJ2-7; 13 positions agree with TRBD2. The germline V gene has CDR1 LGHNA and CDR2 YSLEER. This CDR3 is built from 16 residues. V gave up 4 bases and J gave up 4 bases; unmatched junction bases: 7. The CDR3 is CASSPTGTSGDYEQYF. CDR3 bases: TGCGCCAGCAGCCCGACAGGGACTAGCGGGGATTACGAGCAGTACTTC.

V usage is TRBV27 and J usage is TRBJ1-5; the D is unclear. The germline V and J ends were trimmed by 3 bases and 4 bases, with 7 bases remaining between them. This CDR3 spans 13 amino acids. In germline, CDR1 is MNHEY, CDR2 SMNVEV (reference sequence). As DNA, the CDR3 is TGTGCCAGCAGTTTTCAACGGAATCAGCCCCAGCATTTT. Translation: CASSFQRNQPQHF.

The rearrangement joins TRBV6-4 to TRBJ2-2; 14 positions match TRBD2. V was clipped by 7 bases and J by 3 bases; unmatched bases: 4. Germline assignment: CDR1 MRHNA and CDR2 SNTAGT. The CDR3 has 16 residues. CDR3: CASKTSGGADTGELFF. The DNA of the CDR3 is TGTGCCAGCAAGACTAGCGGGGGGGCGGACACCGGGGAGCTGTTTTTT.

The count of this clone is one. The chain recombines TRBV24-1 with TRBJ2-7; possible D gene TRBD1, 6 bases. CDR3 length: 17 amino acids. V lost 4 bases and J 0 bases, leaving 18 bases between the germline ends. Germline CDR1 and CDR2: KGHDR and SFDVKD. The CDR3 spells CATSDFTHRDTSYEQYF. The CDR3 coding sequence is TGTGCCACCAGTGACTTTACCCACCGGGACACCTCCTACGAGCAGTACTTC.

This chain joins TRBV7-8 and TRBJ1-1, with TRBD1 identical over 8 bases. J was trimmed by 4 bases and V by 2 bases; bases with no gene match: 12. From germline, CDR1 is SGHVS and CDR2 FQNEAQ. The length of the CDR3 is 17 residues. CDR3 coding DNA: TGTGCCAGCAGCTTATGTAGGACAGGGCGGGAATGCACTGAAGCTTTCTTT. Amino acid sequence: CASSLCRTGRECTEAFF.

The J gene is TRBJ1-1, the V gene TRBV9; D gene uncertain. From germline, CDR1 is SGDLS and CDR2 YYNGEE. This CDR3 is 14 amino acids long. V was trimmed by 1 base and J by 1 base, leaving 8 bases between them. In DNA form, the CDR3 reads TGTGCCAGCAGCGTAAACGGGTGGAACACTGAAGCTTTCTTT. The encoded protein is CASSVNGWNTEAFF.